This TCR beta chain was found in a study of cytotoxic CD8 clonotypes in ibrutinib-treated CLL. Study in general: An average of about 260,000 productive templates and 94,082 productive rearrangements was obtained per sample.

This CDR3 has 16 amino acids. After removal of 5 bases from V and 7 bases from J, the junction contained 13 bases not matched to a gene. The germline V gene encodes CDR1 PRHDT and CDR2 FYEKMQ (reference sequence). Findings and limits, study-wide: Clonality went up at the time of ibrutinib response, stayed stable in sustained remission, and later dropped back toward its baseline level at progression.

In regard to this clone: The antigen is not known.

Repertoires were generated with immunoSEQ multiplex PCR, while TCRdb's copy carries only in-frame clones and drops some. This sample has some 200,000 clones; around 72% occur once, and the top ten carry roughly 13%. The chain links TRBV13 to TRBJ2-3; 9 positions match TRBD2. The sample here was PBMCs, taken after 24 months of ibrutinib treatment. The clonotype was recovered from a human donor with chronic lymphocytic leukemia. CDR3 DNA: TGTGCCAGCAGCCATACGCCAGCGGGAGGTCCCTATACGCAGTATTTT. It specifies CASSHTPAGGPYTQYF.